These 27 T cell receptor beta chains originate from one sample sequenced in a study of blood T cells in healthy people across ages. It was with a sample-barcoded 5' primer and a J-beta primer mix that a second PCR of roughly 7 to 11 cycles was run. TCRdb redid the calling of the 5' RACE reads with MiXCR, one entry per CDR3 protein. Seen here are roughly 830,000 distinct CDR3 sequences, approximately 65% observed once, and the top ten hold about a quarter. Material: blood. The receptors were gathered from a young man in good health.

The chain combines TRBV27 with TRBJ2-7; the D is unclear. This CDR3 region has 12 residues. CDR1 is MNHEY and CDR2 is SMNVEV in the germline V gene (reference sequence). V lost 6 bases to trimming and J lost 2 bases, with 8 bases between them. The CDR3 spells CASSRSAYEQYF. The CDR3 region has the DNA TGTGCCAGCAGCCGGTCAGCCTACGAGCAGTACTTC.

The chain employs TRBV7-2 and TRBJ2-5; D is unresolved. V was trimmed by 0 bases and J by 4 bases, leaving 9 bases between them. Germline values: CDR1 SGHTA, CDR2 FQGNSA. This CDR3 spans 14 amino acids. The CDR3 here is CASSLARQLETQYF. The CDR3 bases are TGTGCCAGCAGCTTAGCCCGGCAATTAGAGACCCAGTACTTC.

This clonotype was seen a handful of times. This chain joins TRBV12-3 or TRBV12-4 and TRBJ2-4; D perhaps matches TRBD2 (5 bases). The DNA end is more similar to TRBJ2-7, so the J call may be wrong. This CDR3 spans 18 amino acids. DNA of the CDR3: TGTGCCAGCAGTTTTTCCTGGGCGTCGACGCGGGCGGACTACGAGCAGTACTTC. Residues: CASSFSWASTRADYEQYF.

This clonotype was counted once. The V gene is TRBV20-1, the J gene TRBJ2-7; 11 bases match TRBD2. In germline, CDR1 is DFQATT, CDR2 SNEGSKA (reference sequence). V was pared by 2 bases and J by 2 bases, with 8 bases of the junction left unmatched. The CDR3 sequence is 16 residues long. In DNA form, the CDR3 reads TGCAGTGCTAGAAAGCCGGGACTAGCGGTTACCTACGAGCAGTACTTC. This encodes CSARKPGLAVTYEQYF.

This clonotype came up a few times. The gene calls are TRBV20-1 and TRBJ2-5, with unresolved D. The J call is uncertain, as TRBJ2-7 better fits the DNA end. In germline, CDR1 is DFQATT, CDR2 SNEGSKA (reference sequence). This CDR3 is 11 amino acids long. The CDR3 DNA follows: TGCAGTGCTAGAAGAAGATACGAGCAGTACTTC. As protein: CSARRRYEQYF.

V is TRBV7-9 and J is TRBJ1-4; TRBD1 agrees at 7 bases. This CDR3 has 14 amino acids. The germline CDR1 and CDR2 sequences are SEHNR and FQNEAQ (reference sequence). The junction had 10 bases not matched to a gene; V was cut back by 6 bases and J by 9 bases. CDR3 sequence (DNA): TGTGCCAGCAGTCCTGACAGGGCTACACAAAAACTGTTTTTT. Protein sequence: CASSPDRATQKLFF.

This clonotype was detected a few times. The V call is TRBV7-3, the J call TRBJ2-3; D is ambiguous. The CDR3 totals 15 residues. Trimming removed 4 bases at V and 3 bases at J, with 14 bases between. Per the germline V gene, CDR1 is SGHTA and CDR2 is FQGTGA. CDR3 region: CASSYGRVRTDTQYF. The DNA for the CDR3 is TGTGCCAGCAGCTATGGACGAGTTCGTACAGATACGCAGTATTTT.

This clonotype came up a few times. The chain uses TRBV20-1 and TRBJ1-2; D might be TRBD1 (6 bases). In germline, CDR1 is DFQATT, CDR2 SNEGSKA (reference sequence). The CDR3 consists of 13 residues. V lost 4 bases to trimming and J lost 4 bases, with 13 bases between them. The CDR3 loop reads CSATEWDTYGYTF. The CDR3 DNA is TGCAGTGCTACGGAGTGGGACACCTATGGCTACACCTTC.

The chain uses TRBV7-2 and TRBJ1-2, with no clear D. This CDR3 is built from 13 residues. Germline CDR1 is SGHTA and CDR2 is FQGNSA. Trimming stripped 2 bases from V and 7 bases from J, with 11 bases between. The CDR3 loop is CASSLPGRGGYTF. The CDR3 nucleotides read TGTGCCAGCAGCTTACCCGGCAGAGGTGGCTACACCTTC.

V usage is TRBV6-5 and J usage is TRBJ2-5, with D tentatively TRBD2 (7 bases). The CDR3 has 14 amino acids. V lost 1 base, J lost 11 bases, and 17 bases lay in between. The germline gives CDR1 MNHEY, CDR2 SVGAGI. The CDR3 sequence: CASSYLGGQYEQYF. In nucleotides, the CDR3 is TGTGCCAGCAGTTACTTGGGGGGGCAGTATGAGCAGTACTTC.

The chain is built from TRBV2 and TRBJ2-4, with D possibly matching TRBD1 (6 bases). CDR1 is SNHLY, CDR2 FYNNEI, per germline. Deletions cut 4 bases from V and 6 bases from J, with 10 bases between. The CDR3 runs 13 residues. Here the CDR3 DNA reads TGTGCCAGCAGTGTAGGACAGAGAAACATTCAGTACTTC. Translated: CASSVGQRNIQYF.

V and J are TRBV7-2 and TRBJ2-3; maybe TRBD2 (6 bases). Trimming took 5 bases from V and 2 from J, leaving 14 bases between them. This CDR3 contains 15 residues. The V gene's germline CDR1 is SGHTA and CDR2 FQGNSA. The CDR3 reads CASSAGRAITDTQYF. CDR3 sequence (DNA): TGTGCCAGCAGCGCGGGACGAGCAATCACAGATACGCAGTATTTT.

CDR3 amino acids: CASSLGGGVGYNEQYF. In DNA form, the CDR3 reads TGTGCCAGCAGCCTCGGGGGGGGCGTCGGGTACAATGAGCAGTACTTC. The chain has TRBV12-3 or TRBV12-4 and TRBJ2-7; 8 positions agree with TRBD2. CDR3 size: 16 residues. The junction had 17 bases not matched to a gene; V was cut back by 6 bases and J by 7 bases.

This clonotype turned up a few times. The genes are TRBV24-1 and TRBJ1-2, with TRBD1 matching over 7 bases. Trimming at V came to 4 bases and at J to 1 base, leaving 5 bases not matched to a gene. Germline V lookup: CDR1 KGHDR, CDR2 SFDVKD. The CDR3 covers 15 residues. CDR3 residues: CATSDPGQHNYGYTF. CDR3 nucleotides: TGTGCCACCAGTGACCCGGGACAGCATAACTATGGCTACACCTTC.

CDR3 in DNA: TGTGCCAGCAGCTTGAGGGGCCAGAGAGACCTCGAGCAGTACTTC. It yields the protein CASSLRGQRDLEQYF. The J gene is TRBJ2-5, the V gene TRBV5-5, with D tentatively TRBD1 (5 bases). The DNA end favors TRBJ2-7, so the J call may be wrong. Per the germline V gene, CDR1 is SGHKS and CDR2 is YYEKEE (reference sequence). This CDR3 region has 15 residues.

This clonotype has more than one count but fewer than ten. V and J are TRBV5-1 and TRBJ2-3, with 7 positions matching TRBD2. Looked up from germline, CDR1 is SGHRS and CDR2 is YFSETQ. The CDR3 is made up of 15 amino acids. Trimming cost V 2 bases and J 2 bases; bases outside gene matches: 5. This CDR3 is CASSFSRGDTDTQYF. In DNA form, the CDR3 reads TGCGCCAGCAGCTTTTCTCGGGGGGACACAGATACGCAGTATTTT.

The rearrangement links TRBV2 to TRBJ2-7; 10 bases agree with TRBD1. The CDR3 contains 13 residues. Germline CDR1 SNHLY, CDR2 FYNNEI. After removal of 8 bases from V and 2 bases from J, the junction contained 3 bases not matched to a gene. CDR3 nucleotides: TGTGCCAGCGAGGGACAGGGGACCTACGAGCAGTACTTC. It is translated as CASEGQGTYEQYF.

This chain joins TRBV24-1 and TRBJ1-1; TRBD1 matches at 7 bases. This CDR3 has 15 residues. The J segment lost 4 bases and the V segment lost 4 bases, leaving 8 bases of the junction unmatched. CDR1 KGHDR and CDR2 SFDVKD come from the germline V gene. CDR3 DNA: TGTGCCACCAGTGAGAGACAGGGCCGCATCACTGAAGCTTTCTTT. Amino acids: CATSERQGRITEAFF.

V usage is TRBV20-1 and J usage is TRBJ2-5; TRBD1 or TRBD2 may be the D gene (5 bases each). Germline CDR1 reads DFQATT; CDR2 reads SNEGSKA (reference sequence). V was trimmed by 0 bases and J by 11 bases, leaving 25 bases between them. The CDR3 is 16 residues long. Here the CDR3 reads CSARDIEATRGAEQYF. For the CDR3, the DNA is TGCAGTGCTAGAGATATCGAAGCGACCCGAGGGGCAGAGCAGTACTTC.

The CDR3 spells CASSLVPDRRVNEQYF. DNA of the CDR3: TGTGCCAGCAGCTTGGTTCCGGACAGGCGAGTCAATGAGCAGTACTTC. The chain joins TRBV7-3 to TRBJ2-5, with 7 bases aligning to TRBD1. The length of the CDR3 is 16 residues. Germline V gives CDR1 SGHTA, CDR2 FQGTGA. The V and J ends lost 3 bases and 11 bases, in that order; junction bases with no gene match: 18. The full variable domain, its missing parts supplied by reference TRBV7-3 and TRBJ2-5, is GAGVSQTPSNKVTEKGKYVELRCDPISGHTALYWYRQSLGQGPEFLIYFQGTGAADDSGLPNDRFFAVRPEGSVSTLKIQRTERGDSAVYLCASSLVPDRRVNEQYFGPGTRLLVL.

For the CDR3, the DNA is TGTGCCAGCAGTCCGGGACTAGCGGGGCTGGGGGAGCAGTACTTC. This translates into CASSPGLAGLGEQYF. The chain employs TRBV12-3 or TRBV12-4 and TRBJ2-7; 13 bases agree with TRBD2. This CDR3 spans 15 amino acids. The ends lost 5 bases at V and 7 bases at J; junction bases unmatched: 8.

This clonotype occurred a few times. This chain joins TRBV5-1 and TRBJ2-3, with D possibly matching TRBD1 (6 bases). Germline V lookup: CDR1 SGHRS, CDR2 YFSETQ. V lost 0 bases, J lost 2 bases, and 10 bases lay in between. The CDR3 is 15 amino acids. CDR3 amino acids: CASSLGGGPTDTQYF. CDR3 nucleotide sequence: TGCGCCAGCAGCTTGGGTGGGGGCCCCACAGATACGCAGTATTTT.

This chain uses TRBV9 with TRBJ2-7; 7 bases line up with TRBD2. Germline lookup yields CDR1 SGDLS and CDR2 YYNGEE. The trim removed 0 bases at V and 2 bases at J, leaving 5 bases unmatched. This CDR3 has 15 amino acids. CDR3: CASSVDGGVAYEQYF. The CDR3 region has the DNA TGTGCCAGCAGCGTAGATGGGGGGGTCGCCTACGAGCAGTACTTC.

This chain connects TRBV28 to TRBJ2-4, with 8 bases aligning to TRBD1. Unmatched junction bases numbered 7, after V lost 8 bases and J lost 4 bases. Per the germline V gene, CDR1 is MDHEN and CDR2 is SYDVKM. The CDR3 runs 14 residues. DNA for the CDR3: TGTGCCAGCTTACCAAGGACAGGGAAAAACATTCAGTACTTC. Residues: CASLPRTGKNIQYF.

This clonotype turned up a few times. This chain links TRBV12-3 or TRBV12-4 with TRBJ1-2; 9 bases map to TRBD1. J gave up 4 bases and V 3 bases, and 6 bases lay outside the gene matches. This CDR3 is 15 amino acids long. CDR3 protein: CASSFGTGLTYGYTF. In nucleotides, the CDR3 is TGTGCCAGCAGTTTCGGGACAGGGTTGACCTATGGCTACACCTTC.

This clonotype was picked up one time. V is TRBV11-3 and J is TRBJ1-2; D remains unclear. Trimming removed 4 bases from V and 5 bases from J, with 11 bases in between. The CDR3 has 13 amino acids. Germline CDR1 reads SGHNT; CDR2 reads YENEEA. The CDR3 coding sequence is TGTGCCAGCAGCTACAAACCCGATTATGGCTACACCTTC. It yields the protein CASSYKPDYGYTF.

This clonotype was counted only a few times. The chain employs TRBV5-1 and TRBJ1-2, with 7 bases matching TRBD1. Germline lookup yields CDR1 SGHRS and CDR2 YFSETQ. V dropped 4 bases and J dropped 5; count of bases not matched to a gene: 8. This CDR3 contains 14 residues. For the CDR3, the DNA is TGCGCCAGCAGCGACGGGACAGCCGTTTATGGCTACACCTTC. Protein product: CASSDGTAVYGYTF.